The sequence of this TCR beta chain was determined in a study of cytomegalovirus exposure and HLA in healthy donors. Study as a whole: Caucasian-associated ancestry cluster membership applied to approximately 81% of around 400 genotyped donors. Overall study results and limits: It was in a later analysis that TCR association rates were seen to vary by HLA locus, highest for DRB1 and lowest for HLA-C. As immune exposure information, only CMV serostatus was available. HLA alleles were associated with roughly 15,000 TCR beta sequences in a later analysis at 0.05 false discovery rate.

This clone was picked up a small number of times. The antigen is undetermined. The PCR contained 60 Vbeta and 13 Jbeta primers. Clones were sequenced by immunoSEQ multiplex PCR, and TCRdb holds only the in-frame ones, with some missing. The repertoire holds 130,000 to 150,000 clones, with around 72% as singletons. The CDR3 is 14 amino acids. Germline assignment: CDR1 LNHDA and CDR2 SQIVND (reference sequence). V was clipped by 6 bases and J by 6 bases; unmatched bases: 9. Material: PBMCs. This receptor was obtained from a man aged 35-49 years in good health and CMV-seronegative. The chain employs TRBV19 and TRBJ1-2, with 8 bases fitting TRBD1. The CDR3 sequence: CASSVTGQGDGYTF. The CDR3 nucleotides read TGTGCCAGTAGCGTAACAGGACAGGGCGATGGCTACACCTTC.